These T cell receptor beta chains were read from a single sample in a study of molecular identifiers for immune sequencing clone quantification. Each CDR3 protein gets one entry after TCRdb re-called the PCR reads with MiXCR. The sample contains around 460,000 distinct CDR3 sequences, approximately 25% of which appear only once. The specimen sequenced was naive CD8+ T cells from blood, with Jurkat cell RNA spiked in. These receptors were obtained from a human donor in good health. Some libraries in this study had Jurkat cell RNA spiked in. Both conserved end residues are part of each CDR3. The D gene is left open where the match is weak. Expanded clones get a size class; other rows say once, few or many, or leave the size out.

cdr3_aa | j_call | d_call | clone_size | v_call
CSVEDPDTAWNYGYTF | TRBJ1-2 | . | many | TRBV29-1
CASSPSRQGRSSYNSPLHF | TRBJ1-6 | TRBD1 | . | TRBV2
CSAEDSPASGANVLTF | TRBJ2-6 | . | many | TRBV20-1
CASSAVGLFGANVLTF | TRBJ2-6 | . | few | TRBV27
CASSQGRGTAYEQYF | TRBJ2-7 | TRBD2 | many | TRBV4-3
CNARLGDRERQPQHF | TRBJ1-5 | TRBD1 | . | TRBV20-1
CASSFEDRNYEQYF | TRBJ2-7 | . | few | TRBV7-9
CAGSLVSTGELFF | TRBJ2-2 | . | once | TRBV7-9
CASSPGHNQETQYF | TRBJ2-5 | . | few | TRBV12-3/TRBV12-4
CASSLLFVSSGSTDTGELFF | TRBJ2-2 | TRBD2 | . | TRBV13
CASSQDVGATDTQYF | TRBJ2-3 | . | many | TRBV4-3
CASSVGVKQGTGELFF | TRBJ2-2 | . | . | TRBV9
CASSIGQGQYEQYF | TRBJ2-7 | . | . | TRBV19
CVSSLGTGALNTEAFF | TRBJ1-1 | TRBD1 | . | TRBV7-2
CASSSPPVPDRQETQYF | TRBJ2-5 | . | few | TRBV7-9
CASSSAKESRLYEQYF | TRBJ2-7 | . | . | TRBV11-1
CASSLGHQPQHF | TRBJ1-5 | . | many | TRBV28
CASSPRGQGATYEQYF | TRBJ2-7 | TRBD1 | many | TRBV7-9
CASSFLAGSTSPGANVLTF | TRBJ2-6 | . | . | TRBV12-3/TRBV12-4
CASSFLRNQPQHF | TRBJ1-5 | . | many | TRBV28
CAWSLLAGGDNAQFF | TRBJ2-1 | TRBD2 | . | TRBV30
CSARFYGVRDTNQPQHF | TRBJ1-5 | . | many | TRBV20-1
CASSRRDTSATPLPF | TRBJ1-6 | . | . | TRBV7-9
CASTTGGDNQPQHF | TRBJ1-5 | . | many | TRBV12-3/TRBV12-4
CASSYDRGASGSWYEQYF | TRBJ2-7 | TRBD2 | . | TRBV6-5
CSARDSSGVETQYF | TRBJ2-5 | . | many | TRBV20-1
CASSLGTGFAYF | TRBJ2-7 | TRBD1 | many | TRBV5-6
CASSIGDSSYEQYF | TRBJ2-7 | TRBD1 | few | TRBV19
CSARWGAGELFF | TRBJ2-2 | . | . | TRBV20-1
CASSFAGRADTQYF | TRBJ2-3 | TRBD2 | many | TRBV28
CASSLAIGGTGELFF | TRBJ2-2 | . | . | TRBV7-6
CASSRTGTGGVGELFF | TRBJ2-2 | TRBD1 | . | TRBV6-2/TRBV6-3
CSVEYSFVSGLAGGGTDTQYF | TRBJ2-3 | TRBD2 | many | TRBV29-1
CASSLATGRPGELFF | TRBJ2-2 | . | . | TRBV7-9
CSVETGTSGGTDTQYF | TRBJ2-3 | TRBD2 | . | TRBV29-1